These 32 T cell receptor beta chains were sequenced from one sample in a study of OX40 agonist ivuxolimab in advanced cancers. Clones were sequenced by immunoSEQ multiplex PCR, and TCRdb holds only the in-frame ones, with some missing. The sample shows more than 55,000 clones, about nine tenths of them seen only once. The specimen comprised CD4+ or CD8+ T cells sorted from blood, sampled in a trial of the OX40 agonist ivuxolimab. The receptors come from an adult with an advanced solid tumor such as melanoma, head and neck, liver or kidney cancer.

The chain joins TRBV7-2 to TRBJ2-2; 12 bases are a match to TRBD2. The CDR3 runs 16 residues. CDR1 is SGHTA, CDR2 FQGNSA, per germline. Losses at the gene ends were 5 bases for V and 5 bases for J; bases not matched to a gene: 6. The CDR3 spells CASSPGLAGRTGELFF. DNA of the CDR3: TGTGCCAGCAGCCCGGGACTAGCGGGTCGAACCGGGGAGCTGTTTTTT.

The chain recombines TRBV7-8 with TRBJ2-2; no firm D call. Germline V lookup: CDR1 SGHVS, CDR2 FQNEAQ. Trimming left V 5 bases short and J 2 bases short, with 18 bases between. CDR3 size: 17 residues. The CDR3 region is CASSPLLGQKNTGELFF. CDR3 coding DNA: TGTGCCAGCAGCCCCCTTCTAGGCCAGAAAAACACCGGGGAGCTGTTTTTT.

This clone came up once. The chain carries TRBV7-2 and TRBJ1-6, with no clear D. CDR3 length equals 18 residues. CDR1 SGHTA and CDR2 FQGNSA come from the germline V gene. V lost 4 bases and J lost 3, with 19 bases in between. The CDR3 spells CASSSIFSGKGYNSPLHF. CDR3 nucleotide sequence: TGTGCCAGCAGCTCAATTTTTTCCGGAAAGGGCTATAATTCACCCCTCCACTTT.

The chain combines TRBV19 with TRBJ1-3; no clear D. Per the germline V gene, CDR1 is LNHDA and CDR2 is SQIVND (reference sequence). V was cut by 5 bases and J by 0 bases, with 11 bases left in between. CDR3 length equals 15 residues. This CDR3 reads CASSVQAYSGNTIYF. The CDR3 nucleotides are TGTGCCAGTAGTGTTCAGGCCTACTCTGGAAACACCATATATTTT.

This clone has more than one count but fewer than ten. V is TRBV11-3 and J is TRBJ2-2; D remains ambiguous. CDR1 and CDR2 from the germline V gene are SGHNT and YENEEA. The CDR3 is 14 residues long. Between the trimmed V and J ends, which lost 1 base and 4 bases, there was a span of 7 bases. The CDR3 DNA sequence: TGTGCCAGCAGCTTAGGTCAATCCACCGGGGAGCTGTTTTTT. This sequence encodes CASSLGQSTGELFF.

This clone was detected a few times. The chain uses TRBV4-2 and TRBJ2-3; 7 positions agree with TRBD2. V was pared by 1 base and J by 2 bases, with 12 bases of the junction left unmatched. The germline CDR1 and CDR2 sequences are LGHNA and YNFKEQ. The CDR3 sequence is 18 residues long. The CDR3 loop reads CASSQARGASGNTDTQYF. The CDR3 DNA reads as TGTGCCAGCAGCCAAGCCCGGGGTGCTAGCGGAAACACAGATACGCAGTATTTT.

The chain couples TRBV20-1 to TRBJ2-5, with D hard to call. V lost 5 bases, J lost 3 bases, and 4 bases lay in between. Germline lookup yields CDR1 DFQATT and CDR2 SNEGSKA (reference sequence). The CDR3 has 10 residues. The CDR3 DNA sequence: TGCAGTGCTCATGAAGAGACCCAGTACTTC. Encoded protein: CSAHEETQYF.

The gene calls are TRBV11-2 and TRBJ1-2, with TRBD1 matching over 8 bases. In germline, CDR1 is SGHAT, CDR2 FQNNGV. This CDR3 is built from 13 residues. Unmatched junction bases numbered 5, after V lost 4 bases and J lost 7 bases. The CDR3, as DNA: TGTGCCAGCAGCTCGACAGGGGACTTTGGCTACACCTTC. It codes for CASSSTGDFGYTF.

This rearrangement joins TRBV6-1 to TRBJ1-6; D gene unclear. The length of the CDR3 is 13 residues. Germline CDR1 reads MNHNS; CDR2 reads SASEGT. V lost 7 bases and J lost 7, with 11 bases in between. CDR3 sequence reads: CASKEGANSPLHF. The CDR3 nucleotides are TGTGCCAGCAAGGAGGGTGCGAATTCACCCCTCCACTTT.

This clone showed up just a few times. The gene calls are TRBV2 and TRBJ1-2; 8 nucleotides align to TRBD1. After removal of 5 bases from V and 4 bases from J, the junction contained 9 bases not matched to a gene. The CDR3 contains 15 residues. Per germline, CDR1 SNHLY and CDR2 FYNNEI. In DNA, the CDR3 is TGTGCCAGCAGTTTGAACAGGGGGTCAAGCTATGGCTACACCTTC. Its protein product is CASSLNRGSSYGYTF.

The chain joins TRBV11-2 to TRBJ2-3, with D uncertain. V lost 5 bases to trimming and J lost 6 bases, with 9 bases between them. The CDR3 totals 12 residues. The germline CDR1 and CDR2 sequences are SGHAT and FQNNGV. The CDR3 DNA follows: TGTGCCAGCAGCCGAGTTGAGGATACGCAGTATTTT. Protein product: CASSRVEDTQYF.

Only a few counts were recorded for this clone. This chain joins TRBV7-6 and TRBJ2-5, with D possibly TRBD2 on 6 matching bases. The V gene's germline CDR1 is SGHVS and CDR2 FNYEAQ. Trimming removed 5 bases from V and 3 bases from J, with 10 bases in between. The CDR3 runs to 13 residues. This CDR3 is CASSIREKETQYF. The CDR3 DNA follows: TGTGCCAGCAGCATCCGGGAGAAAGAGACCCAGTACTTC.

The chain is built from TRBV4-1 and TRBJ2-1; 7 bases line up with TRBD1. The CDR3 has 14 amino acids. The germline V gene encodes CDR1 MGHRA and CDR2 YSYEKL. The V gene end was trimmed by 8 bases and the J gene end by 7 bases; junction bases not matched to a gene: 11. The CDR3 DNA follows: TGCGCCAGCCGGTTGGGACAGAACAGAAATGAGCAGTTCTTC. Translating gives CASRLGQNRNEQFF.

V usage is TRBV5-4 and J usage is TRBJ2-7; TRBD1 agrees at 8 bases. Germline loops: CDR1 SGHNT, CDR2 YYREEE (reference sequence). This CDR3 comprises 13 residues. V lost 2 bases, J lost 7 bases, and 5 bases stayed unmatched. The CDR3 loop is CASSFQGAGEQYF. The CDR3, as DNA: TGTGCCAGCAGCTTTCAGGGGGCGGGAGAGCAGTACTTC.

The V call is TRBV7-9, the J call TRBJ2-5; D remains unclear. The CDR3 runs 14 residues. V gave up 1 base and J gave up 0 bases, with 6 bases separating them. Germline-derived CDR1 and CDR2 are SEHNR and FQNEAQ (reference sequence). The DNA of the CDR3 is TGTGCCAGCAGCTTAGGGCAGTACCAAGAGACCCAGTACTTC. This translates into CASSLGQYQETQYF.

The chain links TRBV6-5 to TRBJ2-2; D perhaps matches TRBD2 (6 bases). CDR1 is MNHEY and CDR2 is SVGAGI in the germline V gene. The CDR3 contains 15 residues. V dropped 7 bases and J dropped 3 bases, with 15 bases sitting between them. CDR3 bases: TGTGCCAGCACCCTGAATGCGGGACACACCGGGGAGCTGTTTTTT. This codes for CASTLNAGHTGELFF.

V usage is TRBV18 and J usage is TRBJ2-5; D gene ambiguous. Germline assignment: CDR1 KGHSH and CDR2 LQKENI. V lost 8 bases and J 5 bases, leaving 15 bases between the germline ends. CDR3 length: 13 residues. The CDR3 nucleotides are TGTGCCAGCACAACCCTAGATGGGGAGACCCAGTACTTC. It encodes CASTTLDGETQYF.

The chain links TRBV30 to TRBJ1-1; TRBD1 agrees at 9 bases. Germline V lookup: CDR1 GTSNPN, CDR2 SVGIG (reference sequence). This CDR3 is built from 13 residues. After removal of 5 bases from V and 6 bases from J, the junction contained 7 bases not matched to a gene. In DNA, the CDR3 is TGTGCCTGGCGTACAGGGGGCAGGGCTGAAGCTTTCTTT. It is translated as CAWRTGGRAEAFF.

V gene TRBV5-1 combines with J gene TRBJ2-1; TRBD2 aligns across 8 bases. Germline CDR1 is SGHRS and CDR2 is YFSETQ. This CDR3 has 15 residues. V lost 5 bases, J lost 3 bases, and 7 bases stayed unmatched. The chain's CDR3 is CASRLLLADYNEQFF. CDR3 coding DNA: TGCGCCAGCAGGCTCCTACTAGCGGACTACAATGAGCAGTTCTTC.

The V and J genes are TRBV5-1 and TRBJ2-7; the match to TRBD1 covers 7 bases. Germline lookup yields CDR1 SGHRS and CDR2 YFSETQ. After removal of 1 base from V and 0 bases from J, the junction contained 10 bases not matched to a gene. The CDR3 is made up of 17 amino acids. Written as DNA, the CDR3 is TGCGCCAGCAGCTTGATGTTTGGACAGGCCGCCTCCTACGAGCAGTACTTC. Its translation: CASSLMFGQAASYEQYF.

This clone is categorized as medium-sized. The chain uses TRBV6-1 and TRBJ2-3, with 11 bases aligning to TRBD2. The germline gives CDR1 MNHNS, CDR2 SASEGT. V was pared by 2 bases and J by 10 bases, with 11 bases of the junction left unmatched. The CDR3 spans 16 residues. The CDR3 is CASSERLAGSSDPQYF. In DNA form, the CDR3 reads TGTGCCAGCAGTGAAAGACTAGCGGGGTCCTCGGACCCGCAGTATTTT.

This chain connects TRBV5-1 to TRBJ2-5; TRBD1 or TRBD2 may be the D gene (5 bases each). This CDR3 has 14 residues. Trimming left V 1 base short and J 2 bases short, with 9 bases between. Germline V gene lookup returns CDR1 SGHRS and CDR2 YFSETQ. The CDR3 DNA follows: TGCGCCAGCAGCTTGCTGGGACGTCAAGAGACCCAGTACTTC. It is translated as CASSLLGRQETQYF. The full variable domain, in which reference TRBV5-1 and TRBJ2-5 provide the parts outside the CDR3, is KAGVTQTPRYLIKTRGQQVTLSCSPISGHRSVSWYQQTPGQGLQFLFEYFSETQRNKGNFPGRFSGRQFSNSRSEMNVSTLELGDSALYLCASSLLGRQETQYFGPGTRLLVL.

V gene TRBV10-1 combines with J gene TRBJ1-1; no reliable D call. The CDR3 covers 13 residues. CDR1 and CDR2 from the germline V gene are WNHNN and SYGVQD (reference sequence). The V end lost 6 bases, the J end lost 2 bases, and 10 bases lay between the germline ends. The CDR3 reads CASRGGLNTEAFF. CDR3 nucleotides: TGCGCCAGCAGGGGAGGACTTAACACTGAAGCTTTCTTT.

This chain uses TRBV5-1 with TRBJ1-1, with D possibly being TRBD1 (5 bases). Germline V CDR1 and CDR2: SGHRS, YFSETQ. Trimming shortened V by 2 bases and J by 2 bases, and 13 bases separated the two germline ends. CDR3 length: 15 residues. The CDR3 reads CASSLTGTTNTEAFF. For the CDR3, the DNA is TGCGCCAGCAGCTTAACCGGGACGACAAACACTGAAGCTTTCTTT. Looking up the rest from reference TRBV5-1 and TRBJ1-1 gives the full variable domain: KAGVTQTPRYLIKTRGQQVTLSCSPISGHRSVSWYQQTPGQGLQFLFEYFSETQRNKGNFPGRFSGRQFSNSRSEMNVSTLELGDSALYLCASSLTGTTNTEAFFGQGTRLTVV.

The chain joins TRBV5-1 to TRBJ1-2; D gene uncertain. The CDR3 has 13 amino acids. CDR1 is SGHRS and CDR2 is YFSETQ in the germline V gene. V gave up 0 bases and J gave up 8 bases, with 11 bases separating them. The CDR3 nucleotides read TGCGCCAGCAGCTTGGGCGACCCTGGGGGCTACACCTTC. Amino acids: CASSLGDPGGYTF.

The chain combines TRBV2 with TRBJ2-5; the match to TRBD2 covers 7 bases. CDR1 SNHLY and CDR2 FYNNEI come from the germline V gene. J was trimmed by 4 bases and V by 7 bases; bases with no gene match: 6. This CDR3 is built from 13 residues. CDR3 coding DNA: TGTGCCAGCAATCAGGGAGGGCGAGAGACCCAGTACTTC. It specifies CASNQGGRETQYF.

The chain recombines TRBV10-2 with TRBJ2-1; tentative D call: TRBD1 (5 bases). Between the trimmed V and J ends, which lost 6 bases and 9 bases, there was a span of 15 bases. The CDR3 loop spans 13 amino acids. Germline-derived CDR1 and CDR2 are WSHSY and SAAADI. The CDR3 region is CASRLSQGPEQFF. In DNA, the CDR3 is TGCGCCAGCAGACTAAGTCAGGGTCCTGAGCAGTTCTTC.

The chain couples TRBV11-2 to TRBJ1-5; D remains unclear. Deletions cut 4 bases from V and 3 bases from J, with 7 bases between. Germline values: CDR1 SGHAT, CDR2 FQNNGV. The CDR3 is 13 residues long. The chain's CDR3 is CASSSRVNQPQHF. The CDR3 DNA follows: TGTGCCAGCAGCTCCCGGGTCAATCAGCCCCAGCATTTT. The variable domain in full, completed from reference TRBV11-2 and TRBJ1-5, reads EAGVAQSPRYKIIEKRQSVAFWCNPISGHATLYWYQQILGQGPKLLIQFQNNGVVDDSQLPKDRFSAERLKGVDSTLKIQPAKLEDSAVYLCASSSRVNQPQHFGDGTRLSIL.

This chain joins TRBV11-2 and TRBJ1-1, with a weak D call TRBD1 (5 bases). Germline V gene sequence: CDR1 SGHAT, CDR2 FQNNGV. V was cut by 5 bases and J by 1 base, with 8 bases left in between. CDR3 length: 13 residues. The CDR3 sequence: CASSADRNTEAFF. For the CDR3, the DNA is TGTGCCAGCAGCGCCGACAGGAACACTGAAGCTTTCTTT.

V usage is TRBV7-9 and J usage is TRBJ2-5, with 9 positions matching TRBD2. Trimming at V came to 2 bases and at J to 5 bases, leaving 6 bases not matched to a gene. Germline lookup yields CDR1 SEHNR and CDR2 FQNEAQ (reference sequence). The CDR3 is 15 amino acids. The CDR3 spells CASSLRTSGSETQYF. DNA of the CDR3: TGTGCCAGCAGCTTAAGAACTAGCGGGTCTGAGACCCAGTACTTC.

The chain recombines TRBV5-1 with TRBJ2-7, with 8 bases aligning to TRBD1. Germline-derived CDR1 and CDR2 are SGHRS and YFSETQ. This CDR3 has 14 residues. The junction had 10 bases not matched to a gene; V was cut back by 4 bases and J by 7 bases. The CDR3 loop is CASSIQQGVDEQYF. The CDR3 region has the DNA TGCGCCAGCAGCATACAACAGGGGGTGGATGAGCAGTACTTC. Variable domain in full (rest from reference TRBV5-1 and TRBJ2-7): KAGVTQTPRYLIKTRGQQVTLSCSPISGHRSVSWYQQTPGQGLQFLFEYFSETQRNKGNFPGRFSGRQFSNSRSEMNVSTLELGDSALYLCASSIQQGVDEQYFGPGTRLTVT.

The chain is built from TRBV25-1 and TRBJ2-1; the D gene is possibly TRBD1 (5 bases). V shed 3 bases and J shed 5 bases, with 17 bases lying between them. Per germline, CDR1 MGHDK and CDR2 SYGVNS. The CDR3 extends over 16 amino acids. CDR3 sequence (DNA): TGTGCCAGCAGTGATTCCAGGGCCTACCCGGACAATGAGCAGTTCTTC. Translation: CASSDSRAYPDNEQFF.